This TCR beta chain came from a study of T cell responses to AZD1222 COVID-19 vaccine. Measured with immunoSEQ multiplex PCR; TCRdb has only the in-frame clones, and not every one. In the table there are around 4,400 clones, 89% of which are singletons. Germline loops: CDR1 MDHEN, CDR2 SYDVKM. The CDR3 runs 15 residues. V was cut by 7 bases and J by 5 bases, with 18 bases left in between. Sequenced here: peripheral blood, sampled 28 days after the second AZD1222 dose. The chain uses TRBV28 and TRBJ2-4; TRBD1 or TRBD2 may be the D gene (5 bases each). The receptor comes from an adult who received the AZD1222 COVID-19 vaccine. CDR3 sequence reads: CASTEGAGTQNIQYF. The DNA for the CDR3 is TGTGCCAGCACCGAGGGAGCAGGGACCCAAAACATTCAGTACTTC. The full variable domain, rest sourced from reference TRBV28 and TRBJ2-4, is DVKVTQSSRYLVKRTGEKVFLECVQDMDHENMFWYRQDPGLGLRLIYFSYDVKMKEKGDIPEGYSVSREKKERFSLILESASTNQTSMYLCASTEGAGTQNIQYFGAGTRLSVL.